These 24 T cell receptor beta chains originate from one sample sequenced in a study of technical replicates of blood from a few donors. Some clones are missing from TCRdb's copy, which holds only in-frame ones; the method was immunoSEQ multiplex PCR. This table has about 16,000 clones, 85% to 90% appearing once. The specimen was PBMCs. The receptors here all came from a human donor in good health.

The CDR3 sequence: CASSLDQREGSGEQFF. The CDR3 nucleotides read TGCGCCAGCAGCTTAGACCAGCGGGAGGGTTCTGGGGAGCAGTTCTTC. V and J are TRBV5-1 and TRBJ2-1; TRBD2 matches 10 bases. CDR3 length: 16 residues. Germline-derived CDR1 and CDR2 are SGHRS and YFSETQ. J lost 10 bases, V lost 2 bases, and 12 bases had no gene match.

This chain uses TRBV7-9 with TRBJ2-5, with TRBD1 identical over 8 bases. Germline lookup yields CDR1 SEHNR and CDR2 FQNEAQ (reference sequence). V was pared by 6 bases and J by 3 bases, with 15 bases of the junction left unmatched. The CDR3 extends over 17 amino acids. The CDR3 bases are TGTGCCAGCAGTCAATCAGGCCCCGGACAGGGTGAAGAGACCCAGTACTTC. Translated: CASSQSGPGQGEETQYF.

This chain joins TRBV5-6 and TRBJ2-2, with D hard to call. The CDR3 spans 17 residues. Between the trimmed V and J ends, which lost 0 bases and 6 bases, there was a span of 18 bases. CDR1 is SGHDT, CDR2 YYEEEE, per germline. CDR3 loop: CASSLGMASRRPGELFF. For the CDR3, the DNA is TGTGCCAGCAGCTTGGGGATGGCTAGTCGGCGGCCCGGGGAGCTGTTTTTT.

The chain couples TRBV7-8 to TRBJ2-6; tentative D call: TRBD1 (5 bases). V was trimmed by 4 bases and J by 2 bases, leaving 12 bases between them. Germline V gene data show CDR1 as SGHVS and CDR2 as FQNEAQ. This CDR3 has 16 residues. DNA of the CDR3: TGTGCCAGCAGCTCCCAGGGATCTCCTGGGGCCAACGTCCTGACTTTC. It yields the protein CASSSQGSPGANVLTF. Combining the CDR3 with reference TRBV7-8 and TRBJ2-6 gives the whole variable domain GAGVSQSPRYKVAKRGQDVALRCDPISGHVSLFWYQQALGQGPEFLTYFQNEAQLDKSGLPSDRFFAERPEGSVSTLKIQRTQQEDSAVYLCASSSQGSPGANVLTFGAGSRLTVL.

This chain uses TRBV6-6 with TRBJ1-4; D is uncertain. The V end was cut by 5 bases, the J end by 7 bases, with 11 bases between. This CDR3 contains 13 residues. From germline, CDR1 is MNHNY and CDR2 SVGAGI (reference sequence). CDR3 loop: CASSASFREKLFF. The CDR3 coding sequence is TGTGCCAGCAGTGCTAGTTTTCGTGAAAAACTGTTTTTT.

The gene calls are TRBV7-3 and TRBJ2-7, with 7 bases identical to TRBD2. V shed 1 base and J 7 bases; nucleotides not matched to a gene: 10. This CDR3 spans 15 amino acids. In germline, CDR1 is SGHTA, CDR2 FQGTGA. The CDR3 sequence is CASSLMAGASSEQYF. The CDR3 DNA reads as TGTGCCAGCAGCTTAATGGCGGGAGCCTCCTCGGAGCAGTACTTC. The variable domain in full, with the rest retrieved from reference TRBV7-3 and TRBJ2-7, is GAGVSQTPSNKVTEKGKYVELRCDPISGHTALYWYRQSLGQGPEFLIYFQGTGAADDSGLPNDRFFAVRPEGSVSTLKIQRTERGDSAVYLCASSLMAGASSEQYFGPGTRLTVT.

This clone has a handful of counts. V gene TRBV28 combines with J gene TRBJ2-7, with 7 bases aligning to TRBD1. Germline V gene sequence: CDR1 MDHEN, CDR2 SYDVKM. This CDR3 has 14 residues. V lost 7 bases to trimming and J lost 3 bases; unmatched junction nucleotides: 9. The DNA for the CDR3 is TGTGCCAGCACCCAACAGGGGTCCCACTACGAGCAGTACTTC. Protein product: CASTQQGSHYEQYF.

The J gene is TRBJ2-1, the V gene TRBV19; 10 bases align to TRBD1. Germline V gene lookup returns CDR1 LNHDA and CDR2 SQIVND (reference sequence). The CDR3 extends over 14 amino acids. V lost 10 bases to trimming and J lost 4 bases; unmatched junction nucleotides: 7. The CDR3 region has the DNA TGTGCCACCATGCGGGGACAGGGGTACAATGAGCAGTTCTTC. This gives the protein CATMRGQGYNEQFF.

The V gene is TRBV4-1, the J gene TRBJ2-1, with TRBD2 identical over 9 bases. V lost 4 bases, J lost 9 bases, and 13 bases stayed unmatched. The CDR3 is 16 amino acids. Per the germline V gene, CDR1 is MGHRA and CDR2 is YSYEKL. The CDR3 reads CASSLEGGLAGTEQFF. CDR3 bases: TGCGCCAGCAGCCTAGAGGGGGGCCTAGCGGGAACTGAGCAGTTCTTC.

This clone was observed a single time. The gene calls are TRBV30 and TRBJ2-7; 11 bases agree with TRBD2. Unmatched junction bases numbered 2, after V lost 3 bases and J lost 1 base. Looked up from germline, CDR1 is GTSNPN and CDR2 is SVGIG (reference sequence). The CDR3 covers 14 residues. The CDR3 reads CAWRLAGVSYEQYF. As DNA, the CDR3 is TGTGCCTGGAGACTAGCGGGAGTATCCTACGAGCAGTACTTC.

The rearrangement uses TRBV7-9 and TRBJ2-1; D might be TRBD2 (5 bases). Trimming stripped 5 bases from V and 3 bases from J, with 14 bases between. Per the germline V gene, CDR1 is SEHNR and CDR2 is FQNEAQ (reference sequence). CDR3 length: 15 residues. CDR3 in DNA: TGTGCCAGCAGCCCGTCCCAAGCGGACTACAATGAGCAGTTCTTC. It encodes CASSPSQADYNEQFF.

The V and J genes are TRBV19 and TRBJ2-1; 9 bases fit TRBD2. Trimming at V came to 7 bases and at J to 9 bases, leaving 10 bases not matched to a gene. Germline V gene lookup returns CDR1 LNHDA and CDR2 SQIVND (reference sequence). This CDR3 is built from 14 residues. The CDR3: CASNYRREGGEQFF. The CDR3 coding sequence is TGTGCCAGTAATTACCGGCGGGAGGGCGGTGAGCAGTTCTTC. The variable domain in full, completed from reference TRBV19 and TRBJ2-1, reads DGGITQSPKYLFRKEGQNVTLSCEQNLNHDAMYWYRQDPGQGLRLIYYSQIVNDFQKGDIAEGYSVSREKKESFPLTVTSAQKNPTAFYLCASNYRREGGEQFFGPGTRLTVL.

This clone showed up just once. The rearrangement links TRBV7-9 to TRBJ1-1, with a possible D match to TRBD1 (5 bases). The germline V and J ends were trimmed by 6 bases and 5 bases, with 7 bases remaining between them. The germline V gene has CDR1 SEHNR and CDR2 FQNEAQ (reference sequence). This CDR3 contains 11 residues. The CDR3 reads CASRQGTEAFF. The CDR3 region has the DNA TGTGCCAGCAGGCAGGGAACTGAAGCTTTCTTT.

The count of this clone is one. The CDR3 loop reads CASRLAGGFNNEQFF. CDR3 DNA: TGCGCCAGCAGATTAGCGGGAGGTTTCAACAATGAGCAGTTCTTC. This chain connects TRBV10-2 to TRBJ2-1, with TRBD2 matching over 10 bases. This CDR3 spans 15 amino acids. The J segment lost 5 bases and the V segment lost 6 bases, leaving 7 bases of the junction unmatched. Looked up from germline, CDR1 is WSHSY and CDR2 is SAAADI.

By proportion, this clone is medium-sized. V usage is TRBV4-2 and J usage is TRBJ2-7; 12 bases are a match to TRBD1. V lost 3 bases, J lost 5 bases, and 8 bases stayed unmatched. In germline, CDR1 is LGHNA, CDR2 YNFKEQ. The CDR3 has 16 residues. The CDR3 region has the DNA TGTGCCAGCAGCCACTCACCGGGACAGGGGGCCGACGAGCAGTACTTC. Its protein is CASSHSPGQGADEQYF.

The chain is built from TRBV11-2 and TRBJ2-7; D not resolved. Germline-derived CDR1 and CDR2 are SGHAT and FQNNGV. The CDR3 has 14 amino acids. V dropped 4 bases and J dropped 0 bases, with 10 bases sitting between them. The CDR3 loop reads CASSSLRFSYEQYF. CDR3 coding DNA: TGTGCCAGCAGCTCCCTCAGATTCTCCTACGAGCAGTACTTC.

The chain recombines TRBV6-4 with TRBJ1-2, with D tentatively TRBD1 (6 bases). Germline V lookup: CDR1 MRHNA, CDR2 SNTAGT. This CDR3 contains 13 residues. The germline V and J ends were trimmed by 6 bases and 7 bases, with 15 bases remaining between them. The CDR3: CASRAGTLSGYTF. The DNA for the CDR3 is TGTGCCAGCAGAGCCGGGACACTCTCTGGCTACACCTTC.

The chain joins TRBV5-8 to TRBJ2-2; TRBD2 matches at 11 bases. Trimming at V came to 0 bases and at J to 4 bases, leaving 5 bases not matched to a gene. CDR1 and CDR2 (germline): SGHTS, YDEGEE. This CDR3 has 17 residues. CDR3 sequence: CASSLAGTSGFTGELFF. The CDR3 DNA sequence: TGTGCCAGCAGCTTGGCCGGGACTAGCGGCTTCACCGGGGAGCTGTTTTTT. Supplemented by reference TRBV5-8 and TRBJ2-2, the full variable domain reads EAGVTQSPTHLIKTRGQQATLRCSPISGHTSVYWYQQALGLGLQFLLWYDEGEERNRGNFPPRFSGRQFPNYSSELNVNALELEDSALYLCASSLAGTSGFTGELFFGEGSRLTVL.

This clone was seen a few times. In DNA, the CDR3 is TGTGCCAGCAGCCTGGGGAGGGATAATGAAAAACTGTTTTTT. This translates into CASSLGRDNEKLFF. This chain links TRBV7-6 with TRBJ1-4, with D unresolved. V lost 5 bases to trimming and J lost 4 bases, with 11 bases between them. This CDR3 is built from 14 residues. Germline values: CDR1 SGHVS, CDR2 FNYEAQ.

The chain combines TRBV18 with TRBJ2-1; TRBD2 matches at 7 bases. V trimming: 3 bases; J trimming: 3 bases; junction bases outside the gene matches: 8. Germline V gene sequence: CDR1 KGHSH, CDR2 LQKENI. CDR3 length: 16 residues. CDR3 DNA sequence: TGTGCCAGCTCACCGATCGTAGCGGGCAGCTACAATGAGCAGTTCTTC. As protein: CASSPIVAGSYNEQFF.

The J gene is TRBJ2-7, the V gene TRBV15; 10 nucleotides agree with TRBD1. The germline V gene encodes CDR1 LNHNV and CDR2 YYDKDF (reference sequence). This CDR3 contains 15 residues. V gave up 5 bases and J gave up 6 bases; unmatched junction bases: 10. This CDR3 reads CATSDDRDRGGEQYF. The DNA for the CDR3 is TGTGCCACCAGCGACGACCGGGACAGGGGAGGCGAGCAGTACTTC.

V is TRBV19 and J is TRBJ2-7, with D perhaps TRBD1 (5 bases). Germline V gene sequence: CDR1 LNHDA, CDR2 SQIVND (reference sequence). CDR3 length equals 15 residues. Trimming left V 1 base short and J 4 bases short, with 14 bases between. CDR3 bases: TGTGCCAGTAGTATAGGAAGCCAGGGAATGTACGAGCAGTACTTC. Encoded protein: CASSIGSQGMYEQYF.

V is TRBV30 and J is TRBJ2-3; 7 positions agree with TRBD2. Trimming removed 0 bases from V and 5 bases from J; junction bases left unmatched: 2. The germline V gene has CDR1 GTSNPN and CDR2 SVGIG (reference sequence). This CDR3 spans 13 amino acids. The CDR3 here is CAWSVRGRDTQYF. In DNA, the CDR3 is TGTGCCTGGAGTGTCCGCGGGAGAGATACGCAGTATTTT.

The V call is TRBV19, the J call TRBJ2-2; 8 positions match TRBD2. J lost 3 bases, V lost 6 bases, and 6 bases had no gene match. Germline CDR1 LNHDA, CDR2 SQIVND (reference sequence). This CDR3 is built from 15 residues. In DNA, the CDR3 is TGTGCCAGTAGGGGGGCTAGCGGGTACACCGGGGAGCTGTTTTTT. Amino acids: CASRGASGYTGELFF.